This T cell receptor beta chain was documented in a study of beta chain features in type 1 diabetes. Germline CDR1 SEHNR, CDR2 FQNEAQ (reference sequence). Trimming cost V 5 bases and J 5 bases, with 13 bases left between them. The CDR3 extends over 14 amino acids. Since all of the isolated RNA was reverse transcribed, expressed TCRB transcripts were what got sequenced. Assay: immunoSEQ multiplex PCR; the TCRdb copy retains only in-frame clones and omits some. The table includes about 200,000 clones, 11% detected once. This clone was seen at least ten times. The TCR comes from a man between 18 and 29 years old in good health. The chain links TRBV7-9 to TRBJ2-1; D gene uncertain. Sequencing was performed on central memory CD4+ T cells from blood. The CDR3 is CASSNGPFHNEQFF. The CDR3 DNA reads as TGTGCCAGCAGCAACGGGCCTTTCCACAATGAGCAGTTCTTC.